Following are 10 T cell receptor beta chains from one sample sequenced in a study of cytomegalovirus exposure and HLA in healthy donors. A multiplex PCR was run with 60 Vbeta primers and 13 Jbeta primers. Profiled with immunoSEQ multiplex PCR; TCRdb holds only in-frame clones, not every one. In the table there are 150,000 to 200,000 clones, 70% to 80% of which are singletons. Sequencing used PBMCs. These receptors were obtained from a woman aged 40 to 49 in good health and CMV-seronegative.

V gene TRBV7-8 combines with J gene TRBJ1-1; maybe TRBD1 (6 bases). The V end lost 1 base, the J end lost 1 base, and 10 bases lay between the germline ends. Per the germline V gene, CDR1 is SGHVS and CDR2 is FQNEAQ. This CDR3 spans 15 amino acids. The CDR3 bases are TGTGCCAGCAGCTTAGGGCAGGGACAGAACACTGAAGCTTTCTTT. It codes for CASSLGQGQNTEAFF.

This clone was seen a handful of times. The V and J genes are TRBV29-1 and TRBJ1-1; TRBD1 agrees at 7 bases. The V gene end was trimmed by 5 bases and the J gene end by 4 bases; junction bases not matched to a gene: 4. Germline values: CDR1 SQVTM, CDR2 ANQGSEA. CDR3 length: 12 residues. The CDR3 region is CSVSDRATEAFF. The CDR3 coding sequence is TGCAGCGTTTCCGACAGGGCCACTGAAGCTTTCTTT. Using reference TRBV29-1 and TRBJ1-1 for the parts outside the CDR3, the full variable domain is SAVISQKPSRDICQRGTSLTIQCQVDSQVTMMFWYRQQPGQSLTLIATANQGSEATYESGFVIDKFPISRPNLTFSTLTVSNMSPEDSSIYLCSVSDRATEAFFGQGTRLTVV.

CDR3 bases: TGTGCCAGCAGCTTGGCCGGTAGATTGGATGAGCAGTTCTTC. Encoded protein: CASSLAGRLDEQFF. The V and J genes are TRBV5-4 and TRBJ2-1; no reliable D call. Germline V lookup: CDR1 SGHNT, CDR2 YYREEE (reference sequence). This CDR3 comprises 14 residues. Trimming removed 0 bases from V and 8 bases from J, with 12 bases in between.

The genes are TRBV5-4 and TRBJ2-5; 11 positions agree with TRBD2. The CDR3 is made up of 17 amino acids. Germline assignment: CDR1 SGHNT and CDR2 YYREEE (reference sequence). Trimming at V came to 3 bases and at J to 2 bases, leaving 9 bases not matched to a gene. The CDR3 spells CASSSPGSGGDQETQYF. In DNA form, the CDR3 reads TGTGCCAGCAGCTCCCCGGGTAGCGGGGGGGATCAAGAGACCCAGTACTTC.

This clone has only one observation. The CDR3 DNA reads as TGTGCCAGCAGTCGACAGGGGGACCGTACCCCGATGGGGTTCTTC. Translated: CASSRQGDRTPMGFF. This chain connects TRBV6-6 to TRBJ2-1; 9 bases line up with TRBD1. After removal of 5 bases from V and 15 bases from J, the junction contained 17 bases not matched to a gene. Germline CDR1 MNHNY, CDR2 SVGAGI (reference sequence). This CDR3 comprises 15 residues.

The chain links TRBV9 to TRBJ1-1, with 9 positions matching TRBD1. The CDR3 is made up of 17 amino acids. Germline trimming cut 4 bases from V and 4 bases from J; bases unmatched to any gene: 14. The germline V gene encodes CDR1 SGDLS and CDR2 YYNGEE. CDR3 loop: CASSSNPRDRVPTEAFF. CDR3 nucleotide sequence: TGTGCCAGCAGCTCTAATCCCCGGGACAGGGTACCCACTGAAGCTTTCTTT.

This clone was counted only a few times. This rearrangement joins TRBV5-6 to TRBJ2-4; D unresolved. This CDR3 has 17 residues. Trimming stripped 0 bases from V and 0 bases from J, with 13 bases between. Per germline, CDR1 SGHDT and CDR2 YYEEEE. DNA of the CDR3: TGTGCCAGCAGCTTGGTTTCAGTGCGACTAGCCAAAAACATTCAGTACTTC. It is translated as CASSLVSVRLAKNIQYF. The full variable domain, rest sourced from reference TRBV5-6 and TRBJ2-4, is DAGVTQSPTHLIKTRGQQVTLRCSPKSGHDTVSWYQQALGQGPQFIFQYYEEEERQRGNFPDRFSGHQFPNYSSELNVNALLLGDSALYLCASSLVSVRLAKNIQYFGAGTRLSVL.

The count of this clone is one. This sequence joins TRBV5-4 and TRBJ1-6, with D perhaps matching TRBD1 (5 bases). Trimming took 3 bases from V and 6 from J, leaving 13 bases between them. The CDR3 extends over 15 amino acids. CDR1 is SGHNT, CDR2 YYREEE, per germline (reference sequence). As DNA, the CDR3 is TGTGCCAGCAGCTCCCGACAGAGAGTTAATTCACCCCTCCACTTT. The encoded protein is CASSSRQRVNSPLHF.

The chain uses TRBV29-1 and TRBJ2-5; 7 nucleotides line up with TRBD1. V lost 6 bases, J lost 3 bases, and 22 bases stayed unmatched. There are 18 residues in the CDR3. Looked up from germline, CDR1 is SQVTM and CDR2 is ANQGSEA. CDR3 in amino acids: CSVGERLGQWSFKETQYF. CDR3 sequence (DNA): TGCAGCGTAGGGGAGCGGCTGGGACAGTGGTCTTTTAAAGAGACCCAGTACTTC. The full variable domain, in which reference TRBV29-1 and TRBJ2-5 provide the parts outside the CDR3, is SAVISQKPSRDICQRGTSLTIQCQVDSQVTMMFWYRQQPGQSLTLIATANQGSEATYESGFVIDKFPISRPNLTFSTLTVSNMSPEDSSIYLCSVGERLGQWSFKETQYFGPGTRLLVL.

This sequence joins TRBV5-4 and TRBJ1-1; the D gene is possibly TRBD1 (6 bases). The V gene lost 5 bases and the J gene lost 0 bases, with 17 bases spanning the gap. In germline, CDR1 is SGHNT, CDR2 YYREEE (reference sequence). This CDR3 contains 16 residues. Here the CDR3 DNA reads TGTGCCAGCAGGGACGAACAGGGTATTATGAACACTGAAGCTTTCTTT. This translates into CASRDEQGIMNTEAFF. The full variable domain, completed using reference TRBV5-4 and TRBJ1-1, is ETGVTQSPTHLIKTRGQQVTLRCSSQSGHNTVSWYQQALGQGPQFIFQYYREEENGRGNFPPRFSGLQFPNYSSELNVNALELDDSALYLCASRDEQGIMNTEAFFGQGTRLTVV.